What follows is one TCR beta chain and its context. What it recognizes is unknown. The data originate from a study of OX40 agonist ivuxolimab in advanced cancers. The overall study: Each patient was given ivuxolimab into a vein every 2 weeks, at 0.01 to 10 mg/kg.

Data came from immunoSEQ multiplex PCR; TCRdb stores just in-frame clones and leaves some out. The profile shows some 44,000 clones, over 70% of them singletons. Study-level results: No determination was made of the antigen specificity of the expanded peripheral T cells.

There are 15 residues in the CDR3. CDR1 is MDHEN and CDR2 is SYDVKM in the germline V gene. Trimming stripped 3 bases from V and 3 bases from J, with 14 bases between. This TCR was sampled from an adult with an advanced solid tumor such as melanoma, head and neck, liver or kidney cancer. The source material was CD4+ or CD8+ T cells sorted from blood, sampled in a trial of the OX40 agonist ivuxolimab. The chain has TRBV28 and TRBJ1-2; a weak D match, TRBD1 (6 bases). The CDR3 bases are TGTGCCAGCAGTTTCCCGACAGGTTGGGACTATGGCTACACCTTC. This translates into CASSFPTGWDYGYTF.